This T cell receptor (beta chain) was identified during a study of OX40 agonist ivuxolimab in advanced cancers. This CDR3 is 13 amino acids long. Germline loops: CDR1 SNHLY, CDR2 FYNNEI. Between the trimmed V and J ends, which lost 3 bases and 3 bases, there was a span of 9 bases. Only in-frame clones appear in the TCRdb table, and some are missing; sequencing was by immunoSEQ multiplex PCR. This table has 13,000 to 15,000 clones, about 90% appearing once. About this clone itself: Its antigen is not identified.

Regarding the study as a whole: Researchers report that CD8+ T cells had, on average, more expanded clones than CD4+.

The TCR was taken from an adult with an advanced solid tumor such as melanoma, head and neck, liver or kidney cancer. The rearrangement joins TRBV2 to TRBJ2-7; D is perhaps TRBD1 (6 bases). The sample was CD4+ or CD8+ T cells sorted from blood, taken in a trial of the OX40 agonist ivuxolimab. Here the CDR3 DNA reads TGTGCCAGCAGTGACGGACAGAACTACGAGCAGTACTTC. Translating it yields CASSDGQNYEQYF.